These 9 T cell receptor beta chains originate from one sample sequenced in a study of blood T cell repertoires in COVID-19. Data came from immunoSEQ multiplex PCR; TCRdb stores just in-frame clones and leaves some out. The sample yields about 180,000 clones, approximately 85% seen once. Sequencing was performed on PBMCs or T cells enriched from blood (not recorded which). These receptors came from a man between 35 and 55 years old who had recovered from COVID-19.

The chain joins TRBV19 to TRBJ1-5; the match to TRBD1 covers 9 bases. CDR1 LNHDA and CDR2 SQIVND come from the germline V gene (reference sequence). Trimming removed 9 bases from V and 7 bases from J; junction bases left unmatched: 1. This CDR3 is built from 11 residues. The CDR3 spells CASGTGQPQHF. In nucleotides, the CDR3 is TGTGCCAGCGGGACAGGGCAGCCCCAGCATTTT. The full variable domain, with the rest looked up from reference TRBV19 and TRBJ1-5, is DGGITQSPKYLFRKEGQNVTLSCEQNLNHDAMYWYRQDPGQGLRLIYYSQIVNDFQKGDIAEGYSVSREKKESFPLTVTSAQKNPTAFYLCASGTGQPQHFGDGTRLSIL.

The J gene is TRBJ2-3, the V gene TRBV5-1, with TRBD1 matching 8 bases. V was pared by 2 bases and J by 0 bases, with 2 bases of the junction left unmatched. The CDR3 sequence is 15 residues long. CDR1 and CDR2 from the germline V gene are SGHRS and YFSETQ. CDR3 DNA: TGCGCCAGCAGCTTCAGGGGGCCTAGCACAGATACGCAGTATTTT. Translating it yields CASSFRGPSTDTQYF.

The chain links TRBV6-5 to TRBJ1-1; a possible D gene is TRBD1 (6 bases). Trimming took 8 bases from V and 2 from J, leaving 12 bases between them. CDR3 length: 13 amino acids. Germline CDR1 and CDR2: MNHEY and SVGAGI. CDR3 in amino acids: CASGRGINTEAFF. The CDR3 DNA reads as TGTGCCAGCGGGAGGGGGATCAACACTGAAGCTTTCTTT.

The rearrangement links TRBV6-5 to TRBJ1-6; 7 nucleotides match TRBD1. V shed 9 bases, J shed 5 bases, and the junction held 10 bases outside the gene matches. The CDR3 length is 15 residues. Germline CDR1 is MNHEY and CDR2 is SVGAGI. The CDR3 sequence: CASSGRGTDNSPLHF. DNA of the CDR3: TGTGCCAGTAGCGGCAGGGGGACAGATAATTCACCCCTCCACTTT.

V usage is TRBV27 and J usage is TRBJ2-1; D gene ambiguous. The CDR3 consists of 14 residues. V was trimmed by 0 bases and J by 9 bases, leaving 12 bases between them. Germline loops: CDR1 MNHEY, CDR2 SMNVEV (reference sequence). As DNA, the CDR3 is TGTGCCAGCAGTTTATCTTCGGAGTTCGGTGAGCAGTTCTTC. Its translation is CASSLSSEFGEQFF.

The chain combines TRBV5-8 with TRBJ2-3, with D uncertain. Germline V gene data show CDR1 as SGHTS and CDR2 as YDEGEE. V shed 0 bases and J shed 2 bases, with 7 bases lying between them. The CDR3 loop spans 14 amino acids. In DNA, the CDR3 is TGTGCCAGCAGCTTGGGGGCCCACACAGATACGCAGTATTTT. It specifies CASSLGAHTDTQYF.

This clone was picked up a small number of times. The chain is built from TRBV9 and TRBJ2-5; D is possibly TRBD2 (6 bases). V was cut by 2 bases and J by 5 bases, with 13 bases left in between. The CDR3 loop spans 14 amino acids. Germline loops: CDR1 SGDLS, CDR2 YYNGEE. As DNA, the CDR3 is TGTGCCAGCAGCGTGGGACTCCTGGCGGAGACCCAGTACTTC. It codes for CASSVGLLAETQYF.

The rearrangement uses TRBV10-2 and TRBJ2-6; D is possibly TRBD1 (5 bases). Germline CDR1 and CDR2: WSHSY and SAAADI. The CDR3 consists of 16 residues. With 4 bases removed from V and 0 bases from J, the gap between germline ends came to 10 bases. The CDR3 DNA reads as TGCGCCAGCAGTGGTACAGGTTTCTCTGGGGCCAACGTCCTGACTTTC. Translating it yields CASSGTGFSGANVLTF.

J is TRBJ2-3 and V is TRBV19, with TRBD2 matching over 10 bases. The germline V gene encodes CDR1 LNHDA and CDR2 SQIVND (reference sequence). J was trimmed by 4 bases and V by 9 bases; bases with no gene match: 10. This CDR3 has 15 residues. The CDR3 DNA follows: TGTGCCAGCGCTGATAGCGGGGGGTTGGCAGATACGCAGTATTTT. Translation gives CASADSGGLADTQYF. Together with reference TRBV19 and TRBJ2-3, the CDR3 gives the full variable domain: DGGITQSPKYLFRKEGQNVTLSCEQNLNHDAMYWYRQDPGQGLRLIYYSQIVNDFQKGDIAEGYSVSREKKESFPLTVTSAQKNPTAFYLCASADSGGLADTQYFGPGTRLTVL.